Below, 4 T cell receptor beta chains from the same sample are listed, as sequenced in a study of T cells after yellow fever vaccination. TCRdb redid the calling of the 5' RACE reads with MiXCR, one entry per CDR3 protein. The table has roughly 400,000 distinct CDR3 sequences, around a sixth seen once. Sequencing was performed on PBMCs, taken before the yellow fever booster vaccination. Source of these receptors: a man between 18 and 29 years old who received the YFV17D yellow fever vaccine.

This chain uses TRBV14 with TRBJ1-3, with D unclear. Germline assignment: CDR1 SGHDN and CDR2 FVKESK. The CDR3 is 16 residues long. V lost 1 base to trimming and J lost 0 bases, with 10 bases between them. In DNA form, the CDR3 reads TGTGCCAGCAGCCAAGGCTATGGCCTCTCTGGAAACACCATATATTTT. It translates to CASSQGYGLSGNTIYF.

This clonotype was picked up a small number of times. CDR3 in DNA: TGTGCCAGCAGCTTTTTCGGGACAGGCTACAATGAGCAGTTCTTC. Its translation is CASSFFGTGYNEQFF. The chain employs TRBV5-5 and TRBJ2-1; 8 bases map to TRBD1. J gave up 3 bases and V 2 bases, and 4 bases lay outside the gene matches. Germline CDR1 reads SGHKS; CDR2 reads YYEKEE (reference sequence). The CDR3 is 15 amino acids.

The table lists this clonotype with a few counts. This chain joins TRBV12-3 or TRBV12-4 and TRBJ2-3, with no clear D. CDR3 length: 14 residues. Trimming stripped 6 bases from V and 7 bases from J, with 17 bases between. CDR3: CASRWANPRNTQYF. CDR3 nucleotides: TGTGCCAGCAGATGGGCGAACCCCCGAAATACGCAGTATTTT.

This clonotype was detected only a few times. This chain joins TRBV5-6 and TRBJ2-7, with TRBD2 identical over 13 bases. V was clipped by 1 base and J by 2 bases; unmatched bases: 9. CDR1 and CDR2 (germline): SGHDT, YYEEEE. The CDR3 is 18 residues long. The CDR3: CASSLWDGLAGEAYEQYV. The CDR3 bases are TGTGCCAGCAGCTTGTGGGACGGACTAGCGGGGGAAGCCTACGAGCAGTACGTC.